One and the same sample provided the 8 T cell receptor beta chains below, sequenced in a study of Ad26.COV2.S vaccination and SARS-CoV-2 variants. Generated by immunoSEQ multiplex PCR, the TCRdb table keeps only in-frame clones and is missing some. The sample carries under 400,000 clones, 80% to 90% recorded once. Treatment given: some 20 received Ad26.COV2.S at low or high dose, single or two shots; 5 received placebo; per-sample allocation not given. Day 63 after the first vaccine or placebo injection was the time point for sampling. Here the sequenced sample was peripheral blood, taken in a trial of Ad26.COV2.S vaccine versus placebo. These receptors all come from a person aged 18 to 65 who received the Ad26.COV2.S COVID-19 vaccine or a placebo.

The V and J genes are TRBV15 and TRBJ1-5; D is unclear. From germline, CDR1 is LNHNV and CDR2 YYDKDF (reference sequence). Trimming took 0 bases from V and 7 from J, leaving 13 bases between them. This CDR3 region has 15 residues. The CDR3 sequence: CATSRDLSLGQPQHF. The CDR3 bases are TGTGCCACCAGCAGAGATCTCTCCTTAGGGCAGCCCCAGCATTTT.

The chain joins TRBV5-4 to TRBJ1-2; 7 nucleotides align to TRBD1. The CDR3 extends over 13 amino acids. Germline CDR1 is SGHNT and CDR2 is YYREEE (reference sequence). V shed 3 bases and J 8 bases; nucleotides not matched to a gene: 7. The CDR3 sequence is CASSSGGSLGYTF. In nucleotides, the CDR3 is TGTGCCAGCAGCTCAGGGGGTTCTTTGGGCTACACCTTC.

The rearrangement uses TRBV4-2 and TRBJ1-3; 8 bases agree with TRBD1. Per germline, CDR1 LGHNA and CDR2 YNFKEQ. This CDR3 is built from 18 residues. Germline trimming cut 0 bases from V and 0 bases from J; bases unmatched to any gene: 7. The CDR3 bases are TGTGCCAGCAGCCAAGATTCCCGGACAGGGCGCTCTGGAAACACCATATATTTT. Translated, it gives CASSQDSRTGRSGNTIYF.

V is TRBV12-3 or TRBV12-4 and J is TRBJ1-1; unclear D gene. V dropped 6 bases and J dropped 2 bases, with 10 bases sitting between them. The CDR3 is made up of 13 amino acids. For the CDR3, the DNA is TGTGCCAGCAGGATCAGCGAAAACACTGAAGCTTTCTTT. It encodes CASRISENTEAFF.

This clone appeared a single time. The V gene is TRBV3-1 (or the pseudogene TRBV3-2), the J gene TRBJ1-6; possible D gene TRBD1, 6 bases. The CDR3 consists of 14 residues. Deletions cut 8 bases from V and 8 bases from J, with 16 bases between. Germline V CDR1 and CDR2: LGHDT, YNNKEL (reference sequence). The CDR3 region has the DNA TGTGCCAGCGGGGAGAGGGGGACACATTCACCCCTCCACTTT. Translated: CASGERGTHSPLHF.

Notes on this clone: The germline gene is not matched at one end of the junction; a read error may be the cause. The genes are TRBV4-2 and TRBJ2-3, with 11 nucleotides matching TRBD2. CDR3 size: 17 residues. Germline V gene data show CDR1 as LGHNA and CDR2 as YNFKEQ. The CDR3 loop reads CASSQGFLAGGSDTQYF. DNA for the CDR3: TGTGCCAGCAGTCAAGGGTTCCTAGCGGGGGGTTCTGATACGCAGTATTTT.

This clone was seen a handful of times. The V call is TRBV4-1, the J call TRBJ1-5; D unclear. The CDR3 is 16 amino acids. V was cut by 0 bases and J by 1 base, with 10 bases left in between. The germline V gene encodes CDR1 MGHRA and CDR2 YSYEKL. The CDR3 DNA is TGCGCCAGCAGCCAAGATCTGACTGGCAGCAATCAGCCCCAGCATTTT. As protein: CASSQDLTGSNQPQHF.

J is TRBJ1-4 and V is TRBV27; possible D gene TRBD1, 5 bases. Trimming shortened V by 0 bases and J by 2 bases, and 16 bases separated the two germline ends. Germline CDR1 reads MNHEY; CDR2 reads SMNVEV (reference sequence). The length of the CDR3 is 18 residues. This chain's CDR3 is CASSLSSGDRLTNEKLFF. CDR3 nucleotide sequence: TGTGCCAGCAGTTTATCCTCCGGAGACAGACTTACTAATGAAAAACTGTTTTTT.